A selection of T cell receptor beta chains follows, all from one sample in a study of PD-1 blockade in classical Hodgkin lymphoma. TCRdb keeps only in-frame clones here, not all; method: immunoSEQ multiplex PCR. The sample has about 44,000 clones, about 70% seen once; the top ten hold 3.1%. The source was peripheral blood mononuclear cells (PBMCs), collected before the fourth cycle of nivolumab. The receptors come from a human donor with classical Hodgkin lymphoma. Each CDR3 is given with its conserved first and last residue. D genes are given only for firm matches. Where a row states a size, it is once, few, many or the class of an expanded clone; other rows omit it.

d_gene	v_gene	abundance	j_gene	CDR3nt	CDR3aa
.	TRBV7-9	.	TRBJ2-7	TGTGCCAGCAGCTTAGCTCCGCGGGGCGAGCAGTACTTC	CASSLAPRGEQYF
TRBD1	TRBV30	.	TRBJ1-6	TGTGCCTGGAGGCCGGGACAGGGGAATTCACCCCTCCACTTT	CAWRPGQGNSPLHF
TRBD1	TRBV10-3	once	TRBJ1-2	TGTGCCACACACGCCGGACAGGGACGCTGGAATGGCTACACCTTC	CATHAGQGRWNGYTF
.	TRBV27	.	TRBJ1-4	TGTGCCAGGGTGGGAGCTAATGAAAAACTGTTTTTT	CARVGANEKLFF
.	TRBV6-5	.	TRBJ1-1	TGTGCCAGCGGCCGGGGGGGTATAACTGAAGCTTTCTTT	CASGRGGITEAFF
TRBD2	TRBV30	.	TRBJ2-7	TGTGCCTGGAGTGAAATAGCGGGAGGGCCCACCTACGAGCAGTACTTC	CAWSEIAGGPTYEQYF
.	TRBV7-9	once	TRBJ2-1	TGTGCCAGCAGTCTTGATAATTACAATGAGCAGTTCTTC	CASSLDNYNEQFF
TRBD1	TRBV7-9	once	TRBJ1-5	TGTGCCAGCAGCTTAGAGGGGACAGGGCGCAATCAGCCCCAGCATTTT	CASSLEGTGRNQPQHF
.	TRBV7-2	.	TRBJ2-2	TGTGCCAGCAGCTACGACAGGCCGAACACCGGGGAGCTGTTTTTT	CASSYDRPNTGELFF
.	TRBV10-1	.	TRBJ2-3	TGCGCCAGCAGTCCACATGCGGGCACAGATACGCAGTATTTT	CASSPHAGTDTQYF
.	TRBV6-5	.	TRBJ2-1	TGTGCCAGCAGTTACAAACAGGGCTACAATGAGCAGTTCTTC	CASSYKQGYNEQFF
TRBD1	TRBV7-9	once	TRBJ2-7	TGTGCCAGCAGCTTAGCAGGGGGCAGGGACGAGCAGTACTTC	CASSLAGGRDEQYF
TRBD2	TRBV9	.	TRBJ2-5	TGTGCCAGCAGCCCTTCCCCGGGACTAGCGGGTTCCTTCCAGGGGACCCAGTACTTC	CASSPSPGLAGSFQGTQYF
TRBD1	TRBV4-3	.	TRBJ2-7	TGCGCCAGCAGCCAAAACAACAGGGGGCCTTACGAGCAGTACTTC	CASSQNNRGPYEQYF
TRBD2	TRBV7-2	few	TRBJ2-1	TGTGCCAGCAGCTTAGGGACTAGCGGAAACAATGAGCAGTTCTTC	CASSLGTSGNNEQFF
.	TRBV5-1	.	TRBJ1-6	TGCGCCAGCACCTCGGACAGCAATTCACCCCTCCACTTT	CASTSDSNSPLHF
TRBD1	TRBV7-9	.	TRBJ1-2	TGTGCCAGCAGCTCGCTTTGGACAGGGGATGGCTACACCTTC	CASSSLWTGDGYTF
TRBD2	TRBV6-6	.	TRBJ2-1	TGTGCCAGCAGTTACCCGGGACTAGCGGGAAGGAATGAGCAGTTCTTC	CASSYPGLAGRNEQFF
.	TRBV4-3	many	TRBJ2-5	TGCGCCAGCAGCCGCTACAGGGAAGACCAAGAGACCCAGTACTTC	CASSRYREDQETQYF
.	TRBV7-2	.	TRBJ2-1	TGTGCCAGCAGCTTAGGCTCCTACAATGAGCAGTTCTTC	CASSLGSYNEQFF
.	TRBV28	.	TRBJ1-4	TGTGCCACTGGGGGGTATGGGGAAAAACTGTTTTTT	CATGGYGEKLFF
.	TRBV5-6	.	TRBJ2-7	TGTGCCAGCAGCTCCTCCAGGGGATGGTACGAGCAGTACTTC	CASSSSRGWYEQYF
TRBD1	TRBV7-2	.	TRBJ1-3	TGTGCCAGCAGCTTAAGGGGGCTAGGACAGTACTCTGGAAACACCATATATTTT	CASSLRGLGQYSGNTIYF
.	TRBV5-1	many	TRBJ1-1	TGCGCCAGCAGCTTGGGCGGCAGGGGTATCAACACTGAAGCTTTCTTT	CASSLGGRGINTEAFF
.	TRBV5-3	.	TRBJ2-7	TGTGCCAGCAGCCCCGGGACCTTATCCTACGAGCAGTACTTC	CASSPGTLSYEQYF
.	TRBV6-6	.	TRBJ2-2	TGTGCCATCACCCCACAGGGTTCGGGCGGGGAGCTGTTTTTT	CAITPQGSGGELFF
.	TRBV7-7	.	TRBJ2-3	TGTGCCAGCAGCTTAGGGCGGGGATCCACAGATACGCAGTATTTT	CASSLGRGSTDTQYF
.	TRBV7-9	few	TRBJ1-6	TGTGCCAGCAGCCCTGATCTTGAGGATTCACCCCTCCACTTT	CASSPDLEDSPLHF
.	TRBV5-4	.	TRBJ2-7	TGCGCCAGCAGCCAAGAGACAGGACACTACGAGCAGTACTTC	CASSQETGHYEQYF
TRBD1	TRBV27	few	TRBJ1-2	TGTGCCAGCAGTGCCGGGACAGCGTATGGCTACACCTTC	CASSAGTAYGYTF
.	TRBV30	.	TRBJ1-2	TGTGCCTGGAGTGGGGGTGCCAGGGTCCTCTATGGCTACACCTTC	CAWSGGARVLYGYTF
TRBD1	TRBV5-1	.	TRBJ1-1	TGCGCCAGCAGCTTGGCGGGCAGGGGGGCGACTGAAGCTTTCTTT	CASSLAGRGATEAFF
.	TRBV19	few	TRBJ1-6	TGTCCTGGGGCAGGGAGCTCCTATAATTCACCCCTCCACTTT	CPGAGSSYNSPLHF
.	TRBV7-2	.	TRBJ2-3	TGTGCCAGCAGCTTATGGTCTTCCACAGATACGCAGTATTTT	CASSLWSSTDTQYF